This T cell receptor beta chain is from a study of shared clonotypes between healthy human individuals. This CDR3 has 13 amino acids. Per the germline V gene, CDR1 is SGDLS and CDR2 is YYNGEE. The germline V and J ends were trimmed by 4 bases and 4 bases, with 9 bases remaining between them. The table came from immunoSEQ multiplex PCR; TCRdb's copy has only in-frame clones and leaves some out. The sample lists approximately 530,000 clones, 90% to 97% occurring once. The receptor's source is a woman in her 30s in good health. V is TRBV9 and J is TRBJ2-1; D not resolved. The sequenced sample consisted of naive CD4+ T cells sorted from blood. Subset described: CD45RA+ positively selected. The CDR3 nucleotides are TGTGCCAGCAGCCAAAGGCTGTACAATGAGCAGTTCTTC. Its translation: CASSQRLYNEQFF.